The 30 T cell receptor beta chains reported below all come from one sample, sequenced in a study of T cells after yellow fever vaccination. TCRdb analysed the 5' RACE reads with MiXCR anew, one entry per CDR3 protein. In the table there are just over 250,000 distinct CDR3 sequences, over 4.5% of which are singletons. Material: CD4+ T cells sorted from PBMCs, obtained on the day of the yellow fever booster vaccination. Receptor source: a man between 18 and 35 years old who received the YFV17D yellow fever vaccine.

In this sample, this clonotype turned up a few times. The chain is built from TRBV2 and TRBJ1-2; D is undetermined. The CDR3 sequence is 14 residues long. Germline V gene data show CDR1 as SNHLY and CDR2 as FYNNEI. V was trimmed by 6 bases and J by 0 bases, leaving 11 bases between them. DNA of the CDR3: TGTGCCAGCAGCAAGAGGGCGGCTAACTATGGCTACACCTTC. Its protein is CASSKRAANYGYTF.

This chain uses TRBV5-1 with TRBJ2-7; D remains unclear. V lost 3 bases to trimming and J lost 5 bases, with 15 bases between them. The CDR3 consists of 14 residues. Germline CDR1 is SGHRS and CDR2 is YFSETQ. CDR3 nucleotides: TGCGCCAGCAGCTCACAGACCGCTAGAGACGAGCAGTACTTC. Its protein product is CASSSQTARDEQYF.

V gene TRBV4-3 combines with J gene TRBJ1-2; D is ambiguous. V lost 0 bases to trimming and J lost 8 bases, with 13 bases between them. Germline loops: CDR1 LGHNA, CDR2 YSLEER. The CDR3 runs 14 residues. The CDR3, as DNA: TGCGCCAGCAGCCAAGACCCGTCTTACTCGGGCTACACCTTC. Translation: CASSQDPSYSGYTF.

This clonotype was found many times. The chain is built from TRBV6-2 or TRBV6-3 and TRBJ1-5, with D uncertain. The germline CDR1 and CDR2 sequences are MNHEY and SVGEGT. The length of the CDR3 is 15 residues. Trimming left V 5 bases short and J 5 bases short, with 16 bases between. Written as DNA, the CDR3 is TGTGCCAGCAGTGGGGTCTTTCCGGTTGATCAGCCCCAGCATTTT. As protein: CASSGVFPVDQPQHF.

The chain employs TRBV21-1 and TRBJ2-7. TRBV21-1 is labeled a pseudogene. CDR3 length equals 16 residues. This chain's CDR3 is CASSSGYDGPPYEQYV. CDR3 bases: TGTGCCAGCAGCAGTGGATATGATGGTCCTCCCTACGAGCAGTACGTC.

The CDR3 coding sequence is TGTGCCAGCAGCAGGAGGGGGGGGAATCAGCCCCAGCATTTT. It yields the protein CASSRRGGNQPQHF. The chain employs TRBV7-8 and TRBJ1-5, with D maybe TRBD1 (6 bases). The CDR3 has 14 residues. From germline, CDR1 is SGHVS and CDR2 FQNEAQ. Trimming took off 5 bases at V and 4 bases at J, with 12 bases between the two ends. Drawing the rest from reference TRBV7-8 and TRBJ1-5, the complete variable domain is GAGVSQSPRYKVAKRGQDVALRCDPISGHVSLFWYQQALGQGPEFLTYFQNEAQLDKSGLPSDRFFAERPEGSVSTLKIQRTQQEDSAVYLCASSRRGGNQPQHFGDGTRLSIL.

This clonotype was detected a few times. The gene calls are TRBV4-2 and TRBJ1-2; D call uncertain. The CDR3 is 11 residues long. Deletions cut 0 bases from V and 9 bases from J, with 5 bases between. Germline CDR1 and CDR2: LGHNA and YNFKEQ. This CDR3 reads CASSQESSYTF. Written as DNA, the CDR3 is TGTGCCAGCAGCCAAGAGTCTAGCTACACCTTC.

This clonotype came up many times. The chain carries TRBV5-1 and TRBJ2-1, with TRBD2 as a possible D gene (6 bases). The germline V gene has CDR1 SGHRS and CDR2 YFSETQ. Trimming left V 5 bases short and J 2 bases short, with 20 bases between. The CDR3 totals 17 residues. In DNA form, the CDR3 reads TGCGCCAGCAGGGACCTGACCGGGACTCATACCTACAATGAGCAGTTCTTC. Protein sequence: CASRDLTGTHTYNEQFF.

The table lists this clonotype with many counts. This chain connects TRBV5-1 to TRBJ1-2; D might be TRBD1 (5 bases). Germline lookup yields CDR1 SGHRS and CDR2 YFSETQ. V was pared by 3 bases and J by 5 bases, with 8 bases between. The CDR3 extends over 12 amino acids. The CDR3 spells CASSWGPYGYTF. In nucleotides, the CDR3 is TGCGCCAGCAGCTGGGGCCCTTATGGCTACACCTTC.

This clonotype was recorded at least ten times. The rearrangement joins TRBV7-8 to TRBJ1-2; TRBD1 matches 7 bases. This CDR3 region has 15 residues. Germline assignment: CDR1 SGHVS and CDR2 FQNEAQ. The junction had 10 bases not matched to a gene; V was cut back by 5 bases and J by 4 bases. DNA for the CDR3: TGTGCCAGCAGCGCCGAAGCCGGGACAGCCTATGGCTACACCTTC. Translating gives CASSAEAGTAYGYTF.

This clonotype was counted at least ten times. This chain links TRBV5-1 with TRBJ1-1, with 7 bases matching TRBD1. The CDR3 spans 16 residues. Germline trimming cut 0 bases from V and 5 bases from J; bases unmatched to any gene: 10. Looked up from germline, CDR1 is SGHRS and CDR2 is YFSETQ. The CDR3 coding sequence is TGCGCCAGCAGCTTGGAGGGGGCTCCGTATGTGACTGAAGCTTTCTTT. Protein sequence: CASSLEGAPYVTEAFF.

Worth noting for this clonotype: It may be a read error: a sequence one base away is much more abundant. J is TRBJ1-5 and V is TRBV24-1; 11 bases fit TRBD1. Germline-derived CDR1 and CDR2 are KGHDR and SFDVKD. V was clipped by 6 bases and J by 5 bases; unmatched bases: 11. The CDR3 length is 17 residues. CDR3 in amino acids: CATSHWTGGFGDQPQHF. The CDR3 coding sequence is TGTGCCACCAGTCACTGGACAGGGGGCTTTGGTGATCAGCCCCAGCATTTT.

In its sample, this clonotype was seen a few times. The rearrangement uses TRBV14 and TRBJ2-7, with no clear D. Trimming left V 4 bases short and J 4 bases short, with 11 bases between. The CDR3 runs to 13 residues. Germline V gene lookup returns CDR1 SGHDN and CDR2 FVKESK. The CDR3 loop is CASSLSDGYEQYF. In DNA form, the CDR3 reads TGTGCCAGCAGCCTATCGGACGGGTACGAGCAGTACTTC.

This clonotype was found many times. V gene TRBV27 combines with J gene TRBJ2-3, with D possibly being TRBD1 (6 bases). Germline V CDR1 and CDR2: MNHEY, SMNVEV (reference sequence). Trimming removed 5 bases from V and 2 bases from J, with 11 bases in between. The CDR3 covers 14 residues. The CDR3 protein is CASSPGQFTDTQYF. In DNA form, the CDR3 reads TGTGCCAGCAGTCCCGGACAGTTCACAGATACGCAGTATTTT.

This clonotype was seen only a few times. J is TRBJ2-7 and V is TRBV7-2; D possibly matches TRBD1 or TRBD2 (5 bases each). Trimming removed 8 bases from V and 1 base from J, with 18 bases in between. CDR3 length equals 15 residues. Germline assignment: CDR1 SGHTA and CDR2 FQGNSA. The CDR3 here is CASHLAVGESYEQYF. The DNA for the CDR3 is TGTGCCAGCCATCTCGCCGTGGGGGAGTCCTACGAGCAGTACTTC.

Ten or more counts support this clonotype. V and J are TRBV7-3 and TRBJ1-1; TRBD1 agrees at 8 bases. The trim removed 5 bases at V and 9 bases at J, leaving 8 bases unmatched. CDR1 is SGHTA and CDR2 is FQGTGA in the germline V gene. There are 13 residues in the CDR3. CDR3 bases: TGTGCCAGCAGCCTAGGGACAGGCGGAAAAGCTTTCTTT. This encodes CASSLGTGGKAFF.

This clonotype was found a few times. Written as DNA, the CDR3 is TGCAGTGCTAGAGATATAGGCCTACACACAGATACGCAGTATTTT. Translated: CSARDIGLHTDTQYF. This chain links TRBV20-1 with TRBJ2-3, with D uncertain. Germline-derived CDR1 and CDR2 are DFQATT and SNEGSKA (reference sequence). The CDR3 runs to 15 residues. Trimming took off 0 bases at V and 2 bases at J, with 12 bases between the two ends.

The chain carries TRBV5-1 and TRBJ1-2; 11 positions match TRBD1. The junction had 1 base not matched to a gene; V was cut back by 0 bases and J by 6 bases. This CDR3 has 14 amino acids. The germline V gene has CDR1 SGHRS and CDR2 YFSETQ. The CDR3 is CASSLGGQGDGYTF. The CDR3 DNA sequence: TGCGCCAGCAGCTTGGGGGGACAGGGGGATGGCTACACCTTC.

CDR3 region: CASSPGQGSWNGYTF. The CDR3 bases are TGTGCCAGCTCACCAGGGCAGGGGAGCTGGAATGGCTACACCTTC. The chain links TRBV18 to TRBJ1-2; TRBD1 is a possible D gene (6 bases). The CDR3 runs 15 residues. Trimming cost V 2 bases and J 6 bases, with 16 bases left between them. In germline, CDR1 is KGHSH, CDR2 LQKENI.

This clonotype has ten or more counts. The chain uses TRBV4-2 and TRBJ1-2; 9 nucleotides line up with TRBD1. Germline CDR1 reads LGHNA; CDR2 reads YNFKEQ. V shed 4 bases and J 1 base; nucleotides not matched to a gene: 7. The CDR3 consists of 16 residues. For the CDR3, the DNA is TGTGCCAGCAGCCTCCAAGGGACAGGGCTTAACTATGGCTACACCTTC. As protein: CASSLQGTGLNYGYTF.

This clonotype was counted ten times or more. The chain carries TRBV6-6 and TRBJ2-7; no reliable D call. The germline V gene has CDR1 MNHNY and CDR2 SVGAGI (reference sequence). There are 15 residues in the CDR3. V was clipped by 0 bases and J by 0 bases, with 9 bases between them. The CDR3 region has the DNA TGTGCCAGCAGTTACTCAGTCGGTCGCTCCTACGAGCAGTACTTC. As protein: CASSYSVGRSYEQYF.

The chain recombines TRBV20-1 with TRBJ1-2, with TRBD1 matching 7 bases. The germline gives CDR1 DFQATT, CDR2 SNEGSKA (reference sequence). This CDR3 has 15 amino acids. The junction had 15 bases not matched to a gene; V was cut back by 1 base and J by 10 bases. The CDR3 sequence is CSARGAPDRISDYTF. The CDR3, as DNA: TGCAGTGCTAGAGGGGCGCCGGACAGGATTTCTGACTACACCTTC.

This chain uses TRBV20-1 with TRBJ1-2; possible D gene TRBD1, 6 bases. The CDR3 is 13 residues long. Per the germline V gene, CDR1 is DFQATT and CDR2 is SNEGSKA (reference sequence). With 3 bases removed from V and 2 bases from J, the gap between germline ends came to 10 bases. The CDR3 is CSASWTANYGYTF. The CDR3 coding sequence is TGCAGTGCTAGTTGGACAGCGAACTATGGCTACACCTTC.

Many counts were recorded for this clonotype. The chain couples TRBV27 to TRBJ1-4; a possible D gene is TRBD1 (6 bases). The germline V gene encodes CDR1 MNHEY and CDR2 SMNVEV (reference sequence). The V gene lost 3 bases and the J gene lost 8 bases, with 13 bases spanning the gap. The CDR3 runs to 14 residues. DNA of the CDR3: TGTGCCAGCAGTTTTGGGGGGCTTCGGGAAAAACTGTTTTTT. Translation gives CASSFGGLREKLFF. Complete variable domain (other parts from reference TRBV27 and TRBJ1-4): EAQVTQNPRYLITVTGKKLTVTCSQNMNHEYMSWYRQDPGLGLRQIYYSMNVEVTDKGDVPEGYKVSRKEKRNFPLILESPSPNQTSLYFCASSFGGLREKLFFGSGTQLSVL.

This chain uses TRBV6-2 or TRBV6-3 with TRBJ2-7; D unresolved. The CDR3 has 15 residues. Trimming removed 2 bases at V and 0 bases at J, with 11 bases between. CDR1 is MNHEY, CDR2 SVGEGT, per germline. CDR3 region: CASSYRILVSYEQYF. In nucleotides, the CDR3 is TGTGCCAGCAGTTACCGGATTTTGGTCTCCTACGAGCAGTACTTC.

This clonotype was counted only a few times. The chain has TRBV5-6 and TRBJ1-2; perhaps TRBD1 as D (5 bases). Germline values: CDR1 SGHDT, CDR2 YYEEEE. The CDR3 covers 12 residues. V was trimmed by 4 bases and J by 4 bases, leaving 8 bases between them. CDR3 amino acids: CASSGGGYGYTF. DNA of the CDR3: TGTGCCAGCAGCGGCGGGGGCTATGGCTACACCTTC.

The CDR3 DNA reads TGCGCCAGCAGCCAGATAACGACGGTGGGCGTTTCACCCCTCCACTTT. Protein: CASSQITTVGVSPLHF. The J gene is TRBJ1-6, the V gene TRBV4-3; no firm D call. The CDR3 contains 16 residues. V dropped 3 bases and J dropped 9 bases, with 18 bases sitting between them. CDR1 LGHNA and CDR2 YSLEER come from the germline V gene.

The table lists this clonotype with a few counts. The chain recombines TRBV7-7 with TRBJ2-7; 8 bases fit TRBD1. The germline CDR1 and CDR2 sequences are SSHAT and FNYEAQ (reference sequence). V lost 5 bases, J lost 7 bases, and 10 bases stayed unmatched. The CDR3 runs 14 residues. The DNA of the CDR3 is TGTGCCAGCAGCCCCGGACAGGGCCCGACGGAGCAGTACTTC. Translating it yields CASSPGQGPTEQYF. Using reference TRBV7-7 and TRBJ2-7 for the parts outside the CDR3, the full variable domain is GAGVSQSPRYKVTKRGQDVTLRCDPISSHATLYWYQQALGQGPEFLTYFNYEAQPDKSGLPSDRFSAERPEGSISTLTIQRTEQRDSAMYRCASSPGQGPTEQYFGPGTRLTVT.

This rearrangement joins TRBV6-5 to TRBJ1-4; no definite D call. V shed 4 bases and J shed 4 bases, with 10 bases lying between them. Germline lookup yields CDR1 MNHEY and CDR2 SVGAGI. This CDR3 spans 14 amino acids. The CDR3 spells CASSSSGVNEKLFF. Written as DNA, the CDR3 is TGTGCCAGCAGTTCCTCAGGCGTTAATGAAAAACTGTTTTTT.

This clonotype came up a few times. J is TRBJ2-1 and V is TRBV29-1; D gene unclear. V was trimmed by 3 bases and J by 4 bases, leaving 13 bases between them. The CDR3 is 14 residues long. Germline V lookup: CDR1 SQVTM, CDR2 ANQGSEA. The CDR3 DNA follows: TGCAGCGTTGAGGCCCCCGGACGGTACAATGAGCAGTTCTTC. This codes for CSVEAPGRYNEQFF.